This TCR beta chain comes out of a study of T-cell memory formation after mild COVID-19. In the study overall: TCR clusters showed largely donor specificity. Notes on the study in general: CM and EM subsets held most contracting CD4+ clones; EMRA held CD8+ ones. From day 15 to 85, contracting clones were balanced between CD4 and CD8, whereas later expanders leaned toward CD4+.

Deletions cut 6 bases from V and 8 bases from J, with 16 bases between. The CDR3 runs to 13 residues. CDR1 and CDR2 (germline): LGHNA, YSLEER. Details on this clonotype: The antigen is unknown.

Libraries for TCRalpha and TCRbeta carried sample barcodes and unique molecular identifiers via 5'RACE. From the 5' RACE reads, TCRdb called clonotypes with MiXCR, one entry per CDR3 protein. This sample has around 320,000 distinct CDR3 sequences, with roughly an eighth found just once. Sequencing input: PBMCs or a T cell subset sorted from them (not recorded which). The chain is built from TRBV4-3 and TRBJ1-2; a weak D match, TRBD1 (5 bases). The sequence came from a young man who had mild COVID-19 (a few samples of this study predate the infection). Cell type and time point are not known. The CDR3 loop is CASRRDGAYGYTF. The CDR3 region has the DNA TGCGCCAGCAGACGGGACGGGGCGTACGGCTACACCTTC.